This TCR beta chain was recovered during a study of cytomegalovirus exposure and HLA in healthy donors. Study results and limitations: Researchers reported from a later analysis that most CMV-associated TCR beta chains appeared HLA-restricted. Some public TCRs appeared in many individuals, while most sequences were rare.

The CDR3 runs to 17 residues. Germline loops: CDR1 MDHEN, CDR2 SYDVKM. V lost 6 bases to trimming and J lost 2 bases; unmatched junction nucleotides: 11. The PCR employed 60 Vbeta primers together with 13 Jbeta primers. Libraries were prepared by immunoSEQ multiplex PCR; TCRdb keeps only in-frame clonotypes and omits some of them. This table has some 140,000 clones, nearly 80% appearing once. This clone was counted once. Its antigen remains unidentified. The source is a man under 40 in good health and CMV-seropositive. The sample taken for sequencing was PBMCs. The chain has TRBV28 and TRBJ2-3, with 10 bases that match TRBD2. As DNA, the CDR3 is TGTGCCAGCAGACTTAGATGGACTAGCGGAAACACAGATACGCAGTATTTT. It codes for CASRLRWTSGNTDTQYF.